This T cell receptor (beta chain) was recovered during a study of blood T cell repertoires in COVID-19. Original processing methods: Nucleated cell number was recorded as an estimate derived from reference gene primer amplification. Using immunoSEQ multiplex PCR, the repertoire was profiled, and TCRdb retains in-frame clones only, with some absent. V, J and clone size reflect that table, while D and trimming were determined from the DNA. The table has around 300,000 clones, 90% to 95% seen once. The sequenced sample consisted of peripheral blood. This TCR was sampled from a woman in her 30s with COVID-19, enrolled during active disease.

The DNA for the CDR3 is TGTGCCAGTAGTATTCGGCGGGAGGGCTTTGAGCAGTTCTTC. Its protein product is CASSIRREGFEQFF. V is TRBV19 and J is TRBJ2-1, with 9 nucleotides matching TRBD2. The ends lost 3 bases at V and 9 bases at J; junction bases unmatched: 6. CDR1 and CDR2 from the germline V gene are LNHDA and SQIVND (reference sequence). The CDR3 sequence is 14 residues long.